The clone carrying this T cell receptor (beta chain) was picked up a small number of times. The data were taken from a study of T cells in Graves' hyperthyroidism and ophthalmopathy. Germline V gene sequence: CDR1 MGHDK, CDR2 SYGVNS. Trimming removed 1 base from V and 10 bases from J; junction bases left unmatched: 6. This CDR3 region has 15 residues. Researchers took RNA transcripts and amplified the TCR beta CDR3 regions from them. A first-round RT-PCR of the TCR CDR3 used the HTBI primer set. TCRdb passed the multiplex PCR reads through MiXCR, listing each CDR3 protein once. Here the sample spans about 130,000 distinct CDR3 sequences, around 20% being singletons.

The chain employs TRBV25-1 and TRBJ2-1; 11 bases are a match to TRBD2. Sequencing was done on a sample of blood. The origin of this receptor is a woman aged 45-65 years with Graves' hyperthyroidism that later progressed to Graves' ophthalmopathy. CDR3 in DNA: TGTGCCAGCAGTGAATTAGCGGGAGGGACGGGGGAGCAGTTCTTC. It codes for CASSELAGGTGEQFF.